The rows below give T cell receptor beta chains drawn from one sample of a study of shared T cell receptors in the human thymus. This table comes from immunoSEQ multiplex PCR, and its TCRdb copy is limited to in-frame clones, with some not included. This sample has fewer than 700,000 clones, with 85% to 90% found just once. These data were also filed under a second study, of human thymus T cells.

Sequences were obtained from thymocytes. The receptors originated from a boy under two years old with a congenital heart defect. The CDR3 runs from the conserved cysteine through the conserved F or W. D genes are given only for firm matches. Not all rows give a size; the values are once, few, many and, for expanded clones, a class.

size: NA
D: TRBD2
V: TRBV6-1
J: TRBJ2-5
CDR3: CASSGGLAGRGETQYF
DNA: TGTGCCAGCAGTGGGGGACTAGCGGGCCGCGGTGAGACCCAGTACTTC

size: NA
D: TRBD1
V: TRBV4-2
J: TRBJ1-5
CDR3: CASSQDVGKRGRGCNQPQHF
DNA: TGTGCCAGCAGCCAAGATGTCGGTAAAAGGGGGCGTGGGTGCAATCAGCCCCAGCATTTT

size: NA
D: TRBD1
V: TRBV9
J: TRBJ2-5
CDR3: CASSAGDSQETQYF
DNA: TGTGCCAGCAGCGCCGGGGACAGCCAAGAGACCCAGTACTTC

size: NA
D: NA
V: TRBV7-9
J: TRBJ2-7
CDR3: CASSFSDEQYF
DNA: TGTGCCAGCAGCTTCTCAGACGAGCAGTACTTC

size: NA
D: NA
V: TRBV21-1
J: TRBJ2-7
CDR3: CASSARDRGPGEQYF
DNA: TGTGCCAGCAGCGCCCGGGACAGGGGGCCGGGCGAGCAGTACTTC

size: NA
D: NA
V: TRBV19
J: TRBJ1-1
CDR3: CASSIDGEYHTEAFF
DNA: TGTGCCAGTAGTATAGACGGTGAGTACCACACTGAAGCTTTCTTT

size: NA
D: TRBD2
V: TRBV10-1
J: TRBJ2-3
CDR3: CASSESSSGRNGGTDTQYF
DNA: TGCGCCAGCAGTGAGTCGAGTAGCGGGAGGAATGGGGGCACAGATACGCAGTATTTT

size: NA
D: NA
V: TRBV27
J: TRBJ2-1
CDR3: CASRPPRGNPRAQFF
DNA: TGTGCCAGCAGGCCTCCTCGGGGGAACCCGCGGGCGCAGTTCTTC

size: NA
D: NA
V: TRBV19
J: TRBJ1-5
CDR3: CASSLQLSNQPQHF
DNA: TGTGCCAGTAGTTTGCAACTGAGCAATCAGCCCCAGCATTTT

size: NA
D: NA
V: TRBV30
J: TRBJ1-2
CDR3: CAVGLRYGYTF
DNA: TGTGCCGTCGGACTCAGATATGGCTACACCTTC

size: NA
D: NA
V: TRBV29-1
J: TRBJ2-7
CDR3: CSVDTGRYEQYF
DNA: TGCAGCGTTGACACAGGGCGCTACGAGCAGTACTTC

size: NA
D: TRBD2
V: TRBV6-5
J: TRBJ2-1
CDR3: CASSAGTSKYNEQFF
DNA: TGTGCCAGCAGTGCCGGGACTAGCAAGTACAATGAGCAGTTCTTC

size: NA
D: TRBD1
V: TRBV4-3
J: TRBJ2-1
CDR3: CASSQPSGGGGNEQFF
DNA: TGCGCCAGCAGCCAACCCTCAGGGGGCGGAGGCAATGAGCAGTTCTTC

size: NA
D: NA
V: TRBV7-7
J: TRBJ2-1
CDR3: CASSQSGVVAYNEQFF
DNA: TGTGCCAGCAGCCAATCTGGTGTGGTAGCTTACAATGAGCAGTTCTTC

size: NA
D: NA
V: TRBV27
J: TRBJ2-3
CDR3: CASRPGTDTQYF
DNA: TGTGCCAGCAGGCCGGGGACAGATACGCAGTATTTT

size: NA
D: TRBD2
V: TRBV4-3
J: TRBJ2-3
CDR3: CASSQFGGFSTDTQYF
DNA: TGCGCCAGCAGCCAATTCGGGGGGTTTAGCACAGATACGCAGTATTTT

size: few
D: NA
V: TRBV11-3
J: TRBJ2-7
CDR3: CASSLGLDTSYEQYF
DNA: TGTGCCAGCAGCTTAGGGTTGGACACCTCCTACGAGCAGTACTTC

size: NA
D: NA
V: TRBV4-2
J: TRBJ2-7
CDR3: CASSRQASYEQYF
DNA: TGTGCCAGCAGCCGACAGGCCTCCTACGAGCAGTACTTC

size: NA
D: NA
V: TRBV11-3
J: TRBJ2-7
CDR3: CASREWGLDSYEQYF
DNA: TGTGCCAGCAGAGAATGGGGACTGGACTCCTACGAGCAGTACTTC

size: NA
D: TRBD2
V: TRBV10-3
J: TRBJ2-3
CDR3: CASGGSGNPLSTDTQYF
DNA: TGTGCCTCCGGTGGTAGCGGGAACCCACTTAGCACAGATACGCAGTATTTT

size: NA
D: TRBD2
V: TRBV7-7
J: TRBJ2-3
CDR3: CASSFASGNTQYF
DNA: TGTGCTAGCAGCTTTGCTAGCGGGAATACGCAGTATTTT

size: NA
D: TRBD2
V: TRBV6-1
J: TRBJ2-1
CDR3: CASSGLAVGRYNEQFF
DNA: TGTGCCAGCAGTGGCCTAGCGGTTGGGAGGTACAATGAGCAGTTCTTC

size: NA
D: NA
V: TRBV6-6
J: TRBJ1-4
CDR3: CASSWGHNEKLFF
DNA: TGTGCCAGCAGCTGGGGCCATAATGAAAAACTGTTTTTT

size: NA
D: TRBD2
V: TRBV30
J: TRBJ2-7
CDR3: CAWNLVREYEQYF
DNA: TGTGCCTGGAATTTGGTGCGGGAGTACGAGCAGTACTTC

size: NA
D: NA
V: TRBV30
J: TRBJ2-2
CDR3: CAWSGAYGNPGELFF
DNA: TGTGCCTGGAGTGGGGCCTACGGGAACCCCGGGGAGCTGTTTTTT

size: NA
D: TRBD2
V: TRBV30
J: TRBJ2-7
CDR3: CAWSRGGVSYEQYF
DNA: TGTGCCTGGAGTCGCGGGGGGGTTTCCTACGAGCAGTACTTC

size: NA
D: NA
V: TRBV21-1
J: TRBJ2-6
CDR3: CASSNPRTGAGANVLTF
DNA: TGTGCCAGCAGCAACCCCCGGACAGGGGCTGGGGCCAACGTCCTGACTTTC

size: NA
D: TRBD2
V: TRBV5-4
J: TRBJ2-1
CDR3: CASSLPNHSGTSGSQFF
DNA: TGTGCCAGCAGCTTGCCTAACCACTCCGGGACTAGCGGGAGTCAGTTCTTC

size: NA
D: NA
V: TRBV15
J: TRBJ2-3
CDR3: CATSREERPSGDTQYF
DNA: TGTGCCACCAGCAGAGAGGAGCGCCCAAGTGGGGATACGCAGTATTTT

size: NA
D: TRBD1
V: TRBV25-1
J: TRBJ2-7
CDR3: CASSDEAGGSYEQYF
DNA: TGTGCCAGCAGTGATGAGGCAGGGGGCTCCTACGAGCAGTACTTC

size: NA
D: NA
V: TRBV4-3
J: TRBJ2-7
CDR3: CASSQDRPPDRAPSYEQYF
DNA: TGCGCCAGCAGCCAAGACAGGCCTCCCGACAGAGCCCCATCCTACGAGCAGTACTTC

size: NA
D: TRBD2
V: TRBV4-2
J: TRBJ2-7
CDR3: CASSQGLAYYEQYF
DNA: TGTGCCAGCAGCCAGGGACTAGCGTACTACGAGCAGTACTTC

size: NA
D: NA
V: TRBV27
J: TRBJ1-5
CDR3: CASSKLKFQGKENNQPQHF
DNA: TGTGCCAGCAGCAAACTTAAATTCCAGGGGAAGGAGAACAATCAGCCCCAGCATTTT

size: NA
D: TRBD2
V: TRBV5-1
J: TRBJ2-7
CDR3: CASSVGLAGVKYEQYF
DNA: TGCGCCAGCAGCGTGGGACTAGCGGGAGTCAAATACGAGCAGTACTTC

size: NA
D: TRBD2
V: TRBV27
J: TRBJ2-7
CDR3: CASMTKRDTYEQYF
DNA: TGTGCCAGTATGACTAAGCGGGATACCTACGAGCAGTACTTC

size: NA
D: NA
V: TRBV14
J: TRBJ2-1
CDR3: CASSQATGSNEQFF
DNA: TGTGCCAGCAGCCAAGCGACAGGTAGCAATGAGCAGTTCTTC

size: NA
D: TRBD2
V: TRBV5-5
J: TRBJ2-2
CDR3: CASSFAGDHTGELFF
DNA: TGTGCCAGCAGTTTCGCGGGGGACCACACCGGGGAGCTGTTTTTT

size: NA
D: NA
V: TRBV12-5
J: TRBJ2-3
CDR3: CASGLDREGTDTQYF
DNA: TGTGCTAGTGGTTTGGACAGGGAAGGCACAGATACGCAGTATTTT

size: NA
D: TRBD1
V: TRBV5-5
J: TRBJ1-5
CDR3: CASSLSGSGGDDQPQHF
DNA: TGTGCCAGCAGCTTGAGTGGGTCAGGGGGCGATGATCAGCCCCAGCATTTT

size: NA
D: TRBD1
V: TRBV19
J: TRBJ2-5
CDR3: CASSIGQARETQYF
DNA: TGTGCCAGTAGTATCGGACAGGCCAGAGAGACCCAGTACTTC

size: NA
D: NA
V: TRBV7-9
J: TRBJ2-5
CDR3: CASSSTDGEETQYF
DNA: TGTGCCAGCAGCTCGACTGACGGAGAAGAGACCCAGTACTTC

size: NA
D: NA
V: TRBV15
J: TRBJ2-5
CDR3: CATSRVHLARRRETQYF
DNA: TGTGCCACCAGCAGAGTCCACTTGGCTAGGCGAAGGGAGACCCAGTACTTC

size: NA
D: NA
V: TRBV5-6
J: TRBJ2-7
CDR3: CASSLGPRTRKAYEQYF
DNA: TGTGCCAGCAGCTTGGGGCCGCGAACTAGAAAAGCCTACGAGCAGTACTTC

size: NA
D: NA
V: TRBV19
J: TRBJ1-2
CDR3: CASSIPGNYGYTF
DNA: TGTGCCAGTAGTATACCGGGGAACTATGGCTACACCTTC

size: once
D: NA
V: TRBV27
J: TRBJ2-7
CDR3: CASSLSYSGERSYEQYF
DNA: TGTGCCAGCAGTTTATCGTACTCGGGAGAGAGGTCCTACGAGCAGTACTTC

size: once
D: TRBD1
V: TRBV7-2
J: TRBJ2-7
CDR3: CASSVGPGQAFYEQYF
DNA: TGTGCCAGCAGCGTAGGGCCGGGACAGGCTTTCTACGAGCAGTACTTC

size: NA
D: NA
V: TRBV4-2
J: TRBJ2-7
CDR3: CASSQDEQVSYEQYF
DNA: TGTGCCAGCAGCCAAGATGAACAGGTCTCCTACGAGCAGTACTTC

size: NA
D: TRBD1
V: TRBV4-3
J: TRBJ2-7
CDR3: CASSQADRSSYEQYF
DNA: TGCGCCAGCAGCCAAGCGGACAGGAGCTCCTACGAGCAGTACTTC

size: NA
D: TRBD1
V: TRBV30
J: TRBJ2-7
CDR3: CAWSAGTGAYEQYF
DNA: TGTGCCTGGAGCGCCGGGACAGGGGCCTACGAGCAGTACTTC

size: once
D: NA
V: TRBV7-9
J: TRBJ1-2
CDR3: CASSLASQGYGYTF
DNA: TGTGCCAGCAGCTTAGCATCACAGGGTTATGGCTACACCTTC

size: NA
D: TRBD1
V: TRBV28
J: TRBJ1-4
CDR3: CATRAGTVPEKLFF
DNA: TGTGCCACTCGGGCCGGGACAGTTCCTGAAAAACTGTTTTTT

size: NA
D: TRBD1
V: TRBV23-1
J: TRBJ2-7
CDR3: CASSQGTGGDEQYF
DNA: TGCGCCAGCAGTCAGGGGACAGGGGGGGACGAGCAGTACTTC

size: NA
D: NA
V: TRBV29-1
J: TRBJ1-4
CDR3: CSARTEFSNEKLFF
DNA: TGCAGCGCCCGCACAGAGTTCAGTAATGAAAAACTGTTTTTT

size: NA
D: NA
V: TRBV4-3
J: TRBJ1-2
CDR3: CASSQEVIGPTSGYGYTF
DNA: TGCGCCAGCAGCCAAGAAGTCATAGGGCCAACAAGCGGCTATGGCTACACCTTC

size: NA
D: NA
V: TRBV5-8
J: TRBJ1-2
CDR3: CASLQGAGTETNYGYTF
DNA: TGTGCCAGCCTCCAAGGGGCCGGGACTGAAACTAACTATGGCTACACCTTC

size: NA
D: TRBD1
V: TRBV4-3
J: TRBJ2-7
CDR3: CASSQETGGAYEQYF
DNA: TGCGCCAGCAGCCAAGAGACAGGGGGCGCCTACGAGCAGTACTTC

size: once
D: TRBD2
V: TRBV5-1
J: TRBJ2-1
CDR3: CASSLGLAGVFYEQFF
DNA: TGCGCCAGCAGCTTGGGACTAGCGGGAGTTTTCTATGAGCAGTTCTTC